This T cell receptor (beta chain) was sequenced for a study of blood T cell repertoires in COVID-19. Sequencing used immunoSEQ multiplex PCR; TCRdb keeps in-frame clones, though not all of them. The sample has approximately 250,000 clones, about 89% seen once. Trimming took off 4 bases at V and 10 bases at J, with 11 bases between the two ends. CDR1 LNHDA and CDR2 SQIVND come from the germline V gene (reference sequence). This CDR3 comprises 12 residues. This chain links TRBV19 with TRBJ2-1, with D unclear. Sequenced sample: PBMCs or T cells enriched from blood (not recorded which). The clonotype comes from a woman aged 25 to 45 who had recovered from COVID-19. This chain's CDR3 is CASSSQTSEQFF. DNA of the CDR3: TGTGCCAGTAGTAGCCAGACTTCCGAGCAGTTCTTC.